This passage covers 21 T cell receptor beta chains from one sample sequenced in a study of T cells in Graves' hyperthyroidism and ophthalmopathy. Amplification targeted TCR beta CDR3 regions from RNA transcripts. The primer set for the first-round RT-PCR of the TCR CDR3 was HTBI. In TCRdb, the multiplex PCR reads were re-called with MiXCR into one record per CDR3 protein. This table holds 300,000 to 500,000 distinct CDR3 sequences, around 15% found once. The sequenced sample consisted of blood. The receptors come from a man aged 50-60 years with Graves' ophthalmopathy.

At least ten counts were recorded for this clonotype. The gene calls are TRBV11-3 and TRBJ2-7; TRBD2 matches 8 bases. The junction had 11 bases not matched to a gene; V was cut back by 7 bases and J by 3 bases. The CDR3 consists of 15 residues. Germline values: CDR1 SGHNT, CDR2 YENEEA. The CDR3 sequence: CASTPKREFFYEQYF. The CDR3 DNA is TGTGCCAGCACTCCTAAGCGGGAGTTCTTCTACGAGCAGTACTTC. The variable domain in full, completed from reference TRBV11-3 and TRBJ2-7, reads EAGVVQSPRYKIIEKKQPVAFWCNPISGHNTLYWYLQNLGQGPELLIRYENEEAVDDSQLPKDRFSAERLKGVDSTLKIQPAELGDSAVYLCASTPKREFFYEQYFGPGTRLTVT.

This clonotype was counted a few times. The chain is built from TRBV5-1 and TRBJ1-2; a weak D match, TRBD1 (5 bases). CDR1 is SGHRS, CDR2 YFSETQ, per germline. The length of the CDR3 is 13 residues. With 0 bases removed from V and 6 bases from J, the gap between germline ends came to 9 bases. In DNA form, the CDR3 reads TGCGCCAGCAGCTTGGACAGGCGGGATGGCTACACCTTC. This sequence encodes CASSLDRRDGYTF.

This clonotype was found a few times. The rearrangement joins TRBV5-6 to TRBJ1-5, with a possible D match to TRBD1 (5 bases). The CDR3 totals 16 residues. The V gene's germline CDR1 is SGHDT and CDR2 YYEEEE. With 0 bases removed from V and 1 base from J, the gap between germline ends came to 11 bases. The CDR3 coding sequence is TGTGCCAGCAGCTTGGCTGCGGGGCGCAGCAATCAGCCCCAGCATTTT. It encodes CASSLAAGRSNQPQHF.

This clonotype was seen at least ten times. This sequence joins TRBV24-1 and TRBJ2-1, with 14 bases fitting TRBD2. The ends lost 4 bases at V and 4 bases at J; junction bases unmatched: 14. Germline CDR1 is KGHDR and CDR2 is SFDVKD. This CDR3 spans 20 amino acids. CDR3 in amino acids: CATSDRIGLAGGMGYNEQFF. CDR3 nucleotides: TGTGCCACCAGTGACCGGATTGGACTAGCGGGAGGAATGGGGTACAATGAGCAGTTCTTC.

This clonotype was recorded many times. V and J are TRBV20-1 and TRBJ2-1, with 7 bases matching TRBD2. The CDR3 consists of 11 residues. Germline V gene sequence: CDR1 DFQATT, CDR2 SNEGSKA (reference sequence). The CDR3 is CSISGKDEQFF. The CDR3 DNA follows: TGCAGCATAAGCGGGAAAGATGAGCAGTTCTTC.

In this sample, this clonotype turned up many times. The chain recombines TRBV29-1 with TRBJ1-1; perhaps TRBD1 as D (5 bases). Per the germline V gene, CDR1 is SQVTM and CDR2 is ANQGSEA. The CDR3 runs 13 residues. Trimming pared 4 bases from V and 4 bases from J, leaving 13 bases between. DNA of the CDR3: TGCAGCGTTGTCTGGGGGTTCGGCACTGAAGCTTTCTTT. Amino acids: CSVVWGFGTEAFF.

The DNA of the CDR3 is TGCAGCGTAGTAGCGGGCAGCTACGAGCAGTACTTC. Protein sequence: CSVVAGSYEQYF. V and J are TRBV29-1 and TRBJ2-7, with TRBD2 matching 7 bases. The CDR3 has 12 amino acids. In germline, CDR1 is SQVTM, CDR2 ANQGSEA. V lost 6 bases, J lost 3 bases, and 5 bases stayed unmatched.

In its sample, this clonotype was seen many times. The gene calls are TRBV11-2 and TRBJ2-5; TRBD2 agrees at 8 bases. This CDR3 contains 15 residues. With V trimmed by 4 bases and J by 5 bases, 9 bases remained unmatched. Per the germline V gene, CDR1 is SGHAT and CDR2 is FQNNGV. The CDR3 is CASSYVRGGPETQYF. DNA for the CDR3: TGTGCCAGCAGCTACGTCCGGGGGGGTCCTGAGACCCAGTACTTC.

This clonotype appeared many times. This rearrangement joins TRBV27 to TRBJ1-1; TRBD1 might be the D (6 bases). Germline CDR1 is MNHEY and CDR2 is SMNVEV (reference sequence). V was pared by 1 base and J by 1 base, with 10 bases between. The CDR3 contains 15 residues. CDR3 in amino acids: CASSLWAGANTEAFF. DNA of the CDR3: TGTGCCAGCAGTTTATGGGCAGGGGCGAACACTGAAGCTTTCTTT.

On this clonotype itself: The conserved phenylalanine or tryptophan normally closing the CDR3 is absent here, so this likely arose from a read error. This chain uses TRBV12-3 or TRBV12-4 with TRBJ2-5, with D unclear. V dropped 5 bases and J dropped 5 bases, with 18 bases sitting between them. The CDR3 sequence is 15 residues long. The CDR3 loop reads CASSLRFLSLETQYL. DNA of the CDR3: TGTGCCAGCAGTCTGAGGTTCCTGTCGTTGGAGACCCAGTACCTC.

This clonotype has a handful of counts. The CDR3 loop is CATSRGNRGTADTQYF. The CDR3 DNA follows: TGTGCCACCAGCAGAGGAAACAGGGGTACTGCAGATACGCAGTATTTT. The chain links TRBV15 to TRBJ2-3; 7 nucleotides match TRBD1. This CDR3 comprises 16 residues. Per the germline V gene, CDR1 is LNHNV and CDR2 is YYDKDF (reference sequence). After removal of 1 base from V and 4 bases from J, the junction contained 8 bases not matched to a gene.

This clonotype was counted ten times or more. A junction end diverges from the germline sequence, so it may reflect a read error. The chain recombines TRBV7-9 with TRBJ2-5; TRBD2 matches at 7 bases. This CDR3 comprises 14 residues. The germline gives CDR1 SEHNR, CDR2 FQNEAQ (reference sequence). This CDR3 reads CASSQLSSAGDLHF. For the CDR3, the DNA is TGTGCCAGCAGCCAGCTCTCGAGCGCGGGAGATCTGCACTTC.

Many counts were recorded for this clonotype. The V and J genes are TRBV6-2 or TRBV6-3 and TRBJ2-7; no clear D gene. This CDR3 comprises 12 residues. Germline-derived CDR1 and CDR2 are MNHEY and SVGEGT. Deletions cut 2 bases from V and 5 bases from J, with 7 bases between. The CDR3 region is CASSYTLNEQYF. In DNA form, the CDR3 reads TGTGCCAGCAGTTACACCCTAAACGAGCAGTACTTC.

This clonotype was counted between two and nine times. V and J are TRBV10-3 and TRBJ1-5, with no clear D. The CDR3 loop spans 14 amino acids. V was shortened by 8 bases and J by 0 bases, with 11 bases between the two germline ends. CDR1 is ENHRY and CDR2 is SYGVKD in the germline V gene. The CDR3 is CAIRADNSNQPQHF. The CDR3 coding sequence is TGTGCCATCCGCGCAGACAATAGCAATCAGCCCCAGCATTTT.

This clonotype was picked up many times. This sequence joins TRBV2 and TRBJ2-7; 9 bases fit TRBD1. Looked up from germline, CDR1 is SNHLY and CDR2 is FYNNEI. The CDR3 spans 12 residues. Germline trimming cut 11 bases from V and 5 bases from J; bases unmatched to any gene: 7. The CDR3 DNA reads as TGTGCCTCCTCGGGACAGGGAGACGAGCAGTACTTC. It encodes CASSGQGDEQYF.

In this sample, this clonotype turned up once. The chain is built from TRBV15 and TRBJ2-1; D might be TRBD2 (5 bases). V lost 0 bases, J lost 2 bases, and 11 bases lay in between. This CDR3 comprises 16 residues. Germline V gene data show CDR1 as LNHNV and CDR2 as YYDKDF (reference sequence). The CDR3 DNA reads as TGTGCCACCAGCAGAGATCCTACTAGAGCCTACAATGAGCAGTTCTTC. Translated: CATSRDPTRAYNEQFF. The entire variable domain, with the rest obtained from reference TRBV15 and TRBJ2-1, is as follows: DAMVIQNPRYQVTQFGKPVTLSCSQTLNHNVMYWYQQKSSQAPKLLFHYYDKDFNNEADTPDNFQSRRPNTSFCFLDIRSPGLGDTAMYLCATSRDPTRAYNEQFFGPGTRLTVL.

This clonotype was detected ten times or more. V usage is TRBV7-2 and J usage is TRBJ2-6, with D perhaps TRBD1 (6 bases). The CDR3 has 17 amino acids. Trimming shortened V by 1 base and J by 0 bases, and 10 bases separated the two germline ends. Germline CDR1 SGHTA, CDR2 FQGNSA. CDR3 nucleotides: TGTGCCAGCAGCTTAGATCCCAGGGGCTCTGGGGCCAACGTCCTGACTTTC. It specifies CASSLDPRGSGANVLTF.

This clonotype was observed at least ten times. CDR3 coding DNA: TGTGCCAGCAGCTTAACCGGGACAGGGGCTGTCGTCTACGAGCAGTACTTC. Residues: CASSLTGTGAVVYEQYF. The chain has TRBV7-9 and TRBJ2-7; 10 nucleotides align to TRBD1. Trimming at V came to 2 bases and at J to 3 bases, leaving 10 bases not matched to a gene. CDR1 SEHNR and CDR2 FQNEAQ come from the germline V gene (reference sequence). There are 17 residues in the CDR3. The whole variable domain, filled in from reference TRBV7-9 and TRBJ2-7, reads DTGVSQNPRHKITKRGQNVTFRCDPISEHNRLYWYRQTLGQGPEFLTYFQNEAQLEKSRLLSDRFSAERPKGSFSTLEIQRTEQGDSAMYLCASSLTGTGAVVYEQYFGPGTRLTVT.

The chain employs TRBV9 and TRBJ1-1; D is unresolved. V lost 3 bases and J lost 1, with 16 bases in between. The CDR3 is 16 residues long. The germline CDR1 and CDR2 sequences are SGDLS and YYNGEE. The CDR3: CASSALDTSRNTEAFF. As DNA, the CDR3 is TGTGCCAGCAGCGCCCTAGACACGTCAAGGAACACTGAAGCTTTCTTT.

The CDR3 nucleotides read TGTGCCAGCAGTCGTGACAGGGGGCGTCGCAATGAGCAGTTCTTC. Encoded protein: CASSRDRGRRNEQFF. The chain uses TRBV12-3 or TRBV12-4 and TRBJ2-1; TRBD1 agrees at 10 bases. There are 15 residues in the CDR3. V shed 5 bases, J shed 6 bases, and the junction held 7 bases outside the gene matches.

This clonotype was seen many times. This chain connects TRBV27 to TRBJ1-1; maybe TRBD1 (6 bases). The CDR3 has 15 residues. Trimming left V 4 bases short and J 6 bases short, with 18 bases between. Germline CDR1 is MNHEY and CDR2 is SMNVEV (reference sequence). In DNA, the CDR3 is TGTGCCAGCAGTTCGAACAGGGTGGTGGGGTCTGAAGCTTTCTTT. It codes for CASSSNRVVGSEAFF.